Listed below are T cell receptor beta chains from one sample, sequenced in a study of blood T cell repertoires in COVID-19. The repertoire was sequenced with immunoSEQ multiplex PCR; TCRdb's copy has only in-frame clones and lacks some. The sample lists 200,000 or so clones, more than 65% occurring once. Sequenced sample: peripheral blood. These receptors all come from a man between 40 and 49 years old who had recovered from COVID-19. Each CDR3 is given with its conserved first and last residue. D genes are given only for firm matches. Only part of the rows carry a size: once, few, many, or a class if the clone is expanded.

J gene: TRBJ2-1
clone size: -
D gene: -
V gene: TRBV4-3
CDR3 protein: CASSQERELYNEQFF
CDR3 DNA: TGCGCCAGCAGCCAAGAAAGAGAGCTGTACAATGAGCAGTTCTTC

J gene: TRBJ2-1
clone size: -
D gene: -
V gene: TRBV7-2
CDR3 protein: CASSLRGDLSSEQFF
CDR3 DNA: TGTGCCAGCAGCCTGCGAGGGGACTTGAGTAGTGAGCAGTTCTTC

J gene: TRBJ1-1
clone size: -
D gene: TRBD1
V gene: TRBV4-3
CDR3 protein: CASSQSGQGRTEAFF
CDR3 DNA: TGCGCCAGCAGCCAATCCGGACAGGGCAGAACTGAAGCTTTCTTT

J gene: TRBJ1-2
clone size: -
D gene: TRBD1
V gene: TRBV25-1
CDR3 protein: CASSDVLGTGAEGYTF
CDR3 DNA: TGTGCCAGCAGTGACGTATTAGGTACAGGGGCTGAAGGCTACACCTTC

J gene: TRBJ2-5
clone size: -
D gene: TRBD1
V gene: TRBV19
CDR3 protein: CASSKDRDQETQYF
CDR3 DNA: TGTGCCAGTAGTAAAGACAGGGACCAAGAGACCCAGTACTTC

J gene: TRBJ1-2
clone size: -
D gene: -
V gene: TRBV30
CDR3 protein: CAWSVWGGLNYGYTF
CDR3 DNA: TGTGCCTGGAGTGTGTGGGGGGGATTAAACTATGGCTACACCTTC

J gene: TRBJ2-7
clone size: -
D gene: -
V gene: TRBV9
CDR3 protein: CASSPQGREQYF
CDR3 DNA: TGTGCCAGCAGCCCTCAGGGTCGCGAGCAGTACTTC

J gene: TRBJ1-5
clone size: -
D gene: TRBD1
V gene: TRBV12-3/TRBV12-4
CDR3 protein: CASRSGQYQPQHF
CDR3 DNA: TGTGCCAGCAGATCGGGACAGTATCAGCCCCAGCATTTT

J gene: TRBJ2-3
clone size: -
D gene: TRBD1
V gene: TRBV7-7
CDR3 protein: CASSSGQGPADTQYF
CDR3 DNA: TGTGCTAGCAGCTCCGGACAGGGGCCGGCAGATACGCAGTATTTT

J gene: TRBJ2-7
clone size: -
D gene: -
V gene: TRBV7-9
CDR3 protein: CASSLLTGYEQYF
CDR3 DNA: TGTGCCAGCAGCTTATTGACAGGCTACGAGCAGTACTTC

J gene: TRBJ1-6
clone size: -
D gene: TRBD1
V gene: TRBV27
CDR3 protein: CASSQLPGGSPLHF
CDR3 DNA: TGTGCCAGCAGCCAACTCCCAGGGGGTTCACCCCTCCACTTT

J gene: TRBJ1-2
clone size: -
D gene: -
V gene: TRBV29-1
CDR3 protein: CSVVRGSGYTF
CDR3 DNA: TGCAGCGTTGTAAGGGGCTCGGGCTACACCTTC

J gene: TRBJ2-3
clone size: -
D gene: TRBD2
V gene: TRBV18
CDR3 protein: CASSPRTSGSLDTQYF
CDR3 DNA: TGTGCCAGCTCACCACGCACTAGCGGGAGTTTAGATACGCAGTATTTT

J gene: TRBJ1-2
clone size: -
D gene: -
V gene: TRBV5-6
CDR3 protein: CASSLVGANYGYTF
CDR3 DNA: TGTGCCAGCAGCTTGGTGGGAGCTAACTATGGCTACACCTTC

J gene: TRBJ1-2
clone size: few
D gene: TRBD1
V gene: TRBV2
CDR3 protein: CASRQGGNYGYTF
CDR3 DNA: TGTGCCAGCCGACAGGGAGGAAACTATGGCTACACCTTC

J gene: TRBJ1-6
clone size: -
D gene: -
V gene: TRBV5-1
CDR3 protein: CASSLEWSGNNSPLHF
CDR3 DNA: TGCGCCAGCAGCTTGGAGTGGTCAGGGAACAATTCACCCCTCCACTTT

J gene: TRBJ1-1
clone size: -
D gene: -
V gene: TRBV20-1
CDR3 protein: CSGEMNTEAFF
CDR3 DNA: TGCAGTGGTGAGATGAACACTGAAGCTTTCTTT

J gene: TRBJ1-1
clone size: -
D gene: -
V gene: TRBV5-1
CDR3 protein: CASSPGLNTEAFF
CDR3 DNA: TGCGCCAGCAGCCCAGGACTAAACACTGAAGCTTTCTTT

J gene: TRBJ2-3
clone size: -
D gene: TRBD2
V gene: TRBV4-3
CDR3 protein: CASSQGASGGSQTDTQYF
CDR3 DNA: TGCGCCAGCAGCCAAGGGGCTAGCGGGGGGTCCCAAACAGATACGCAGTATTTT

J gene: TRBJ2-3
clone size: once
D gene: -
V gene: TRBV13
CDR3 protein: CASSLSPGRGTTDTQYF
CDR3 DNA: TGTGCCAGCAGCTTATCACCGGGCCGGGGGACCACAGATACGCAGTATTTT

J gene: TRBJ1-5
clone size: -
D gene: -
V gene: TRBV30
CDR3 protein: CAWNKDIYQPQHF
CDR3 DNA: TGTGCCTGGAATAAGGACATCTATCAGCCCCAGCATTTT

J gene: TRBJ2-7
clone size: -
D gene: TRBD2
V gene: TRBV6-5
CDR3 protein: CASSYTSGFYEQYF
CDR3 DNA: TGTGCCAGCAGTTACACTAGCGGATTCTACGAGCAGTACTTC

J gene: TRBJ2-7
clone size: -
D gene: TRBD2
V gene: TRBV7-2
CDR3 protein: CASSPTPLAGRGEQYF
CDR3 DNA: TGTGCCAGCAGTCCCACCCCTCTGGCGGGGCGGGGGGAGCAGTACTTC